The clone carrying this TCR beta chain appeared a few times. Its antigen remains unknown. The library targeted TCRbeta and was prepared with unique molecular identifiers. MiXCR, applied by TCRdb to the PCR reads, yields one record per CDR3 protein. The table shows 90,000 to 100,000 distinct CDR3 sequences, with 23% occurring only once. The CDR3 is 13 amino acids. The V gene lost 1 base and the J gene lost 5 bases, with 8 bases spanning the gap. Germline V CDR1 and CDR2: SGHTA, FQGNSA. The data were taken from a study of T-cell reconstitution after alpha-beta-depleted transplantation in children. Points from the study as a whole: From newly produced T cells came most of the T-cell counts and diversity one year after transplant.

This sample comprised PBMCs, obtained before TCRalphabeta/CD19-depleted stem cell transplant. The chain combines TRBV7-2 with TRBJ1-1; D ambiguous. This TCR was sampled from a boy under 10 years old with acute lymphoblastic leukemia, due to receive a stem cell transplant. CDR3 DNA sequence: TGTGCCAGCAGCTTAGAAGCTCAGACTGAAGCTTTCTTT. This sequence encodes CASSLEAQTEAFF.